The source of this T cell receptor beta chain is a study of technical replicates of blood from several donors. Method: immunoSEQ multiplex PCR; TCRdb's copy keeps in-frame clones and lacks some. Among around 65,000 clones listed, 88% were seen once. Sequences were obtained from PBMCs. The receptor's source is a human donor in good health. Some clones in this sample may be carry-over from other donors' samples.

CDR3 loop: CASSGSGSAETQYF. The DNA of the CDR3 is TGTGCCAGCAGCGGTAGCGGGAGCGCAGAGACCCAGTACTTC. The chain has TRBV9 and TRBJ2-5; 9 bases align to TRBD2. This CDR3 spans 14 amino acids. Unmatched junction bases numbered 4, after V lost 3 bases and J lost 4 bases. Germline loops: CDR1 SGDLS, CDR2 YYNGEE.